These T cell receptor beta chains were read from a single sample in a study of shared clonotypes between healthy human individuals. This table comes from immunoSEQ multiplex PCR, and its TCRdb copy is limited to in-frame clones, with some not included. This table has some 500,000 clones, 65% to 80% appearing once. Sequenced sample: PBMCs. The receptors shown here come from a woman aged 40-49 years in good health. Some clones in this sample may be carry-over from other donors' samples. Both conserved end residues are trimmed from each CDR3.

CDR3 protein: ASSATGGAEAF; V gene: TRBV6-1; J gene: TRBJ1-1
CDR3 protein: ATSIPLPDTQY; V gene: TRBV15; J gene: TRBJ2-3
CDR3 protein: ASSIGTSNEKLF; V gene: TRBV5-4; J gene: TRBJ1-4
CDR3 protein: ASSKRVSYNEQF; V gene: TRBV28; J gene: TRBJ2-1
CDR3 protein: ASSGPRDLNSYNEQF; V gene: TRBV10-1; J gene: TRBJ2-1
CDR3 protein: ASRRDRGTEAF; V gene: TRBV19; J gene: TRBJ1-1
CDR3 protein: ASSFSGGAGETQY; V gene: TRBV2; J gene: TRBJ2-5
CDR3 protein: ASRLSGVPNEKLF; V gene: TRBV2; J gene: TRBJ1-4
CDR3 protein: ASKMDRAITGELF; V gene: TRBV6-1; J gene: TRBJ2-2
CDR3 protein: ASSALNSGTSKAGELF; V gene: TRBV10-2; J gene: TRBJ2-2
CDR3 protein: ASSLGRGQEKLF; V gene: TRBV5-1; J gene: TRBJ1-4
CDR3 protein: ASSEWGAREKLF; V gene: TRBV2; J gene: TRBJ1-4
CDR3 protein: ASSYGTENIQY; V gene: TRBV6-6; J gene: TRBJ2-4
CDR3 protein: ASSLGFGVLYEQY; V gene: TRBV7-2; J gene: TRBJ2-7
CDR3 protein: ASSMTGGRDTQY; V gene: TRBV7-2; J gene: TRBJ2-3
CDR3 protein: ASSGIGTASYEQY; V gene: TRBV19; J gene: .
CDR3 protein: ASPFRGSGNQPQH; V gene: TRBV6-4; J gene: TRBJ1-5
CDR3 protein: ASSLLAGSGDTQY; V gene: TRBV7-6; J gene: TRBJ2-3
CDR3 protein: ASSLGQGIGGYT; V gene: TRBV27; J gene: TRBJ1-2
CDR3 protein: ASSLGAGGAYEQY; V gene: TRBV7-2; J gene: TRBJ2-7
CDR3 protein: ASSSQSTSDTQY; V gene: TRBV5-6; J gene: TRBJ2-3
CDR3 protein: ASSRPILLEHREKGWDNEQF; V gene: TRBV4-1; J gene: TRBJ2-1
CDR3 protein: ASSIDRIPEAF; V gene: TRBV6-4; J gene: TRBJ1-1
CDR3 protein: ASSLAATSGELF; V gene: TRBV4-3; J gene: TRBJ2-2
CDR3 protein: ASRPGTDYNEQF; V gene: TRBV7-9; J gene: TRBJ2-1
CDR3 protein: AIRGTVYEQY; V gene: TRBV10-3; J gene: TRBJ2-7
CDR3 protein: ASSLVETNTGELF; V gene: TRBV5-1; J gene: TRBJ2-2
CDR3 protein: ASSPPSGSFYEQY; V gene: TRBV28; J gene: TRBJ2-7
CDR3 protein: ASSLGNGNTEAF; V gene: TRBV7-9; J gene: TRBJ1-1